Following are 22 T cell receptor beta chains from one sample sequenced in a study of blood T cell repertoires in COVID-19. Data came from immunoSEQ multiplex PCR; TCRdb stores just in-frame clones and leaves some out. Of 200,000 to 250,000 clones detected, about 83% appear once; the ten largest clones hold about 1.3%. Material for sequencing was peripheral blood. The source is a woman aged 25 to 39 with COVID-19, enrolled during active disease.

As to this clone: Its ends do not fully match the called genes, so a read error is possible. V usage is TRBV7-3 and J usage is TRBJ2-7; 8 bases agree with TRBD2. Germline V gene lookup returns CDR1 SGHTA and CDR2 FQGTGA. CDR3 length equals 15 residues. CDR3 loop: CASSLTSGYSYEQYF. The CDR3 nucleotides are TGTGCCAGCAGCCTAACTAGCGGTTACTCCTACGAGCAGTACTTC.

The chain is built from TRBV7-9 and TRBJ1-5; 7 nucleotides match TRBD1. There are 14 residues in the CDR3. The trim removed 4 bases at V and 7 bases at J, leaving 7 bases unmatched. The germline V gene has CDR1 SEHNR and CDR2 FQNEAQ (reference sequence). The CDR3 loop is CASSSEGAGQPQHF. The CDR3 DNA follows: TGTGCCAGCAGCTCCGAGGGGGCTGGACAGCCCCAGCATTTT.

The chain employs TRBV28 and TRBJ1-1; 7 bases are a match to TRBD1. Germline loops: CDR1 MDHEN, CDR2 SYDVKM. Losses at the gene ends were 6 bases for V and 0 bases for J; bases not matched to a gene: 10. This CDR3 has 16 residues. In nucleotides, the CDR3 is TGTGCCAGCAGCCACTACTTACAGGGGATGAACACTGAAGCTTTCTTT. Protein sequence: CASSHYLQGMNTEAFF.

The chain uses TRBV14 and TRBJ2-1, with 12 positions matching TRBD2. Trimming cost V 10 bases and J 5 bases; bases outside gene matches: 6. The CDR3 covers 14 residues. Germline CDR1 reads SGHDN; CDR2 reads FVKESK. CDR3 bases: TGTGCCACCAGACTAGCGGGAGCCAACAATGAGCAGTTCTTC. Amino acids: CATRLAGANNEQFF.

This chain connects TRBV5-1 to TRBJ2-7; 10 bases are shared with TRBD1. The junction had 13 bases not matched to a gene; V was cut back by 4 bases and J by 0 bases. Germline V gives CDR1 SGHRS, CDR2 YFSETQ. The CDR3 has 18 residues. The CDR3 nucleotides are TGCGCCAGCAGCGAGAAAGACGACAGGGGGCTTAGCTCCTACGAGCAGTACTTC. Translated: CASSEKDDRGLSSYEQYF.

This clone appeared a few times. The chain recombines TRBV7-2 with TRBJ1-1; 8 nucleotides agree with TRBD1. V lost 5 bases, J lost 3 bases, and 8 bases stayed unmatched. Germline loops: CDR1 SGHTA, CDR2 FQGNSA. This CDR3 has 15 residues. In DNA form, the CDR3 reads TGTGCCAGCAGCACAGGACAGGGAAGGTACACTGAAGCTTTCTTT. This translates into CASSTGQGRYTEAFF. The variable domain in full, with the rest retrieved from reference TRBV7-2 and TRBJ1-1, is GAGVSQSPSNKVTEKGKDVELRCDPISGHTALYWYRQSLGQGLEFLIYFQGNSAPDKSGLPSDRFSAERTGGSVSTLTIQRTQQEDSAVYLCASSTGQGRYTEAFFGQGTRLTVV.

V and J are TRBV2 and TRBJ1-1, with 8 bases identical to TRBD1. This CDR3 has 14 residues. Germline lookup yields CDR1 SNHLY and CDR2 FYNNEI. The V and J ends lost 4 bases and 6 bases, in that order; junction bases with no gene match: 7. The CDR3 DNA is TGTGCCAGCAGTGCTCTTGGACAGGGCTCTGAAGCTTTCTTT. As protein: CASSALGQGSEAFF.

V is TRBV18 and J is TRBJ2-2; no reliable D call. This CDR3 has 14 amino acids. Germline values: CDR1 KGHSH, CDR2 LQKENI. V lost 8 bases and J lost 5, with 15 bases in between. The CDR3 loop reads CASQEIGETGELFF. Here the CDR3 DNA reads TGTGCCAGCCAAGAGATCGGAGAAACCGGGGAGCTGTTTTTT.

This clone has just a few counts. The chain carries TRBV13 and TRBJ2-1; 8 bases align to TRBD1. This CDR3 is built from 16 residues. Per the germline V gene, CDR1 is PRHDT and CDR2 is FYEKMQ (reference sequence). V trimming: 3 bases; J trimming: 2 bases; junction bases outside the gene matches: 6. The CDR3 DNA sequence: TGTGCCAGCAGCTTCGGACAGGGCGCCCCCTACAATGAGCAGTTCTTC. It encodes CASSFGQGAPYNEQFF.

This chain joins TRBV7-2 and TRBJ2-2; D is perhaps TRBD2 (5 bases). Per the germline V gene, CDR1 is SGHTA and CDR2 is FQGNSA. Between the trimmed V and J ends, which lost 8 bases and 6 bases, there was a span of 16 bases. CDR3 length equals 14 residues. The CDR3 bases are TGTGCCAGCTGGGCGGGCCGCGGAGCCGGGGAGCTGTTTTTT. It is translated as CASWAGRGAGELFF.

Only one count was recorded for this clone. This sequence joins TRBV9 and TRBJ2-1; 12 positions agree with TRBD2. There are 16 residues in the CDR3. J lost 5 bases, V lost 0 bases, and 3 bases had no gene match. CDR1 and CDR2 from the germline V gene are SGDLS and YYNGEE. The CDR3 coding sequence is TGTGCCAGCAGCGTAGCGTGGACTAGCGGGAACAATGAGCAGTTCTTC. It codes for CASSVAWTSGNNEQFF.

J is TRBJ1-4 and V is TRBV5-1, with no clear D. The CDR3 has 14 residues. V was shortened by 1 base and J by 0 bases, with 4 bases between the two germline ends. Germline V gene sequence: CDR1 SGHRS, CDR2 YFSETQ. Here the CDR3 DNA reads TGCGCCAGCAGCTTGACAGCAACTAATGAAAAACTGTTTTTT. The encoded protein is CASSLTATNEKLFF. Based on the CDR3 plus reference TRBV5-1 and TRBJ1-4, the full variable domain is KAGVTQTPRYLIKTRGQQVTLSCSPISGHRSVSWYQQTPGQGLQFLFEYFSETQRNKGNFPGRFSGRQFSNSRSEMNVSTLELGDSALYLCASSLTATNEKLFFGSGTQLSVL.

This clone was recorded only once. The V and J genes are TRBV5-4 and TRBJ1-2; possible D gene TRBD1, 5 bases. The CDR3 loop spans 13 amino acids. Germline V gives CDR1 SGHNT, CDR2 YYREEE (reference sequence). Between the trimmed V and J ends, which lost 2 bases and 5 bases, there was a span of 10 bases. The CDR3 protein is CASSLVGAYGYTF. CDR3 DNA sequence: TGTGCCAGCAGCTTAGTAGGGGCTTATGGCTACACCTTC.

CDR3 nucleotides: TGTGCCAGCAGCCATCGGGACAGCAACCCATACGAGCAGTACTTC. Protein product: CASSHRDSNPYEQYF. The V gene is TRBV11-2, the J gene TRBJ2-7; 7 bases map to TRBD1. Germline CDR1 reads SGHAT; CDR2 reads FQNNGV. The length of the CDR3 is 15 residues. Trimming at V came to 5 bases and at J to 4 bases, leaving 11 bases not matched to a gene.

The chain links TRBV4-3 to TRBJ1-2, with D maybe TRBD1 (6 bases). This CDR3 region has 16 residues. Germline assignment: CDR1 LGHNA and CDR2 YSLEER. With 2 bases removed from V and 4 bases from J, the gap between germline ends came to 17 bases. CDR3 sequence (DNA): TGCGCCAGCAGCCAATACGGATACAGGGAGAGCTATGGCTACACCTTC. Protein product: CASSQYGYRESYGYTF.

This sequence joins TRBV15 and TRBJ1-5; 11 nucleotides line up with TRBD1. Germline assignment: CDR1 LNHNV and CDR2 YYDKDF (reference sequence). The CDR3 spans 14 residues. The ends lost 5 bases at V and 4 bases at J; junction bases unmatched: 1. The CDR3 coding sequence is TGTGCCACCAGCGGGGACAGGGGGAATCAGCCCCAGCATTTT. Amino acid sequence: CATSGDRGNQPQHF. Variable domain in full (rest from reference TRBV15 and TRBJ1-5): DAMVIQNPRYQVTQFGKPVTLSCSQTLNHNVMYWYQQKSSQAPKLLFHYYDKDFNNEADTPDNFQSRRPNTSFCFLDIRSPGLGDTAMYLCATSGDRGNQPQHFGDGTRLSIL.

V and J are TRBV7-2 and TRBJ1-6; the D gene is possibly TRBD1 (5 bases). CDR1 is SGHTA and CDR2 is FQGNSA in the germline V gene. CDR3 size: 13 residues. Trimming took 3 bases from V and 10 from J, leaving 10 bases between them. The CDR3 bases are TGTGCCAGCAGCTTCCAGGGTGGGTCACCCCTCCACTTT. Its translation: CASSFQGGSPLHF.

The chain uses TRBV5-4 and TRBJ2-1, with a tentative D call TRBD2 (6 bases). CDR3 length equals 14 residues. CDR1 SGHNT and CDR2 YYREEE come from the germline V gene (reference sequence). V dropped 0 bases and J dropped 6 bases, with 10 bases sitting between them. CDR3 protein: CASSLGREFNEQFF. CDR3 sequence (DNA): TGTGCCAGCAGCTTGGGCCGGGAGTTCAATGAGCAGTTCTTC.

This clone has only one observation. The V gene is TRBV10-3, the J gene TRBJ2-7; TRBD1 aligns across 7 bases. CDR3 length equals 11 residues. V lost 7 bases, J lost 7 bases, and 4 bases stayed unmatched. In germline, CDR1 is ENHRY, CDR2 SYGVKD. This CDR3 reads CAITQTGEQYF. CDR3 sequence (DNA): TGTGCCATCACCCAGACAGGGGAGCAGTACTTC.

V usage is TRBV28 and J usage is TRBJ2-5; possible D gene TRBD1, 5 bases. CDR1 and CDR2 from the germline V gene are MDHEN and SYDVKM. The CDR3 extends over 11 amino acids. V was pared by 7 bases and J by 4 bases, with 7 bases between. Written as DNA, the CDR3 is TGTGCCAGCATTGGGGCAGAGACCCAGTACTTC. Its translation: CASIGAETQYF.

This clone was counted only a few times. J is TRBJ2-7 and V is TRBV3-1 (or the pseudogene TRBV3-2); TRBD2 aligns across 9 bases. V shed 4 bases and J 3 bases; nucleotides not matched to a gene: 1. The length of the CDR3 is 13 residues. Germline loops: CDR1 LGHDT, CDR2 YNNKEL (reference sequence). The CDR3 DNA is TGTGCCAGCAGCCGCGGGGGGGGCTACGAGCAGTACTTC. Residues: CASSRGGGYEQYF.

This clone was detected a few times. This chain connects TRBV25-1 to TRBJ1-4; D is undetermined. Deletions cut 6 bases from V and 0 bases from J, with 8 bases between. Germline V gene lookup returns CDR1 MGHDK and CDR2 SYGVNS. The CDR3 has 14 residues. The chain's CDR3 is CASRSPATNEKLFF. DNA of the CDR3: TGTGCCAGCAGATCACCGGCAACTAATGAAAAACTGTTTTTT.